The source of this T cell receptor beta chain is a study of kidney transplant recipient with SARS-CoV-2 infection. Using its own MiXCR run on the reads, TCRdb lists one record per CDR3 protein. The sample has roughly 250,000 distinct CDR3 sequences; less than 35% are singletons. The CDR3 contains 15 residues. Germline V CDR1 and CDR2: SGHAT, FQNNGV. The V end was cut by 4 bases, the J end by 2 bases, with 14 bases between. This clonotype was recorded many times. The chain uses TRBV11-2 and TRBJ1-1; TRBD1 is a possible D gene (6 bases). The source is a male patient aged 30 to 39 who had COVID-19 and was a kidney transplant recipient. Some T cells may be the graft donor's. This specimen consisted of a blood sample, obtained at baseline and on roughly day 120 from a kidney transplant recipient. The CDR3 is CASSSRGGFNTEAFF. CDR3 sequence (DNA): TGTGCCAGCAGCTCTCGGGGGGGCTTTAACACTGAAGCTTTCTTT. The full variable domain, rest sourced from reference TRBV11-2 and TRBJ1-1, is EAGVAQSPRYKIIEKRQSVAFWCNPISGHATLYWYQQILGQGPKLLIQFQNNGVVDDSQLPKDRFSAERLKGVDSTLKIQPAKLEDSAVYLCASSSRGGFNTEAFFGQGTRLTVV.